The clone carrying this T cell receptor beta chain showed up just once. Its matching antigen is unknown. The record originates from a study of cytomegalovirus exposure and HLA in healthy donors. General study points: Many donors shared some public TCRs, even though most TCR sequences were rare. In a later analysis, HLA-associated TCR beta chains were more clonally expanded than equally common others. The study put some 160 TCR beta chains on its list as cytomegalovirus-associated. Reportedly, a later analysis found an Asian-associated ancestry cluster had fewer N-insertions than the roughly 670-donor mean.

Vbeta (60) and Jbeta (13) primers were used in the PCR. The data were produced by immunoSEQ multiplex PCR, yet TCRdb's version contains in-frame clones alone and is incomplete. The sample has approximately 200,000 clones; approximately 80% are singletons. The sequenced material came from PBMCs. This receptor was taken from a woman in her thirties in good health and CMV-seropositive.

In nucleotides, the CDR3 is TGTGCCAGCAGCAGGGATGGGGGCAATCAGCCCCAGCATTTT. As protein: CASSRDGGNQPQHF. The J gene is TRBJ1-5, the V gene TRBV6-1, with TRBD1 as a possible D gene (5 bases). V was trimmed by 6 bases and J by 2 bases, leaving 11 bases between them. This CDR3 is 14 amino acids long. The germline V gene encodes CDR1 MNHNS and CDR2 SASEGT.